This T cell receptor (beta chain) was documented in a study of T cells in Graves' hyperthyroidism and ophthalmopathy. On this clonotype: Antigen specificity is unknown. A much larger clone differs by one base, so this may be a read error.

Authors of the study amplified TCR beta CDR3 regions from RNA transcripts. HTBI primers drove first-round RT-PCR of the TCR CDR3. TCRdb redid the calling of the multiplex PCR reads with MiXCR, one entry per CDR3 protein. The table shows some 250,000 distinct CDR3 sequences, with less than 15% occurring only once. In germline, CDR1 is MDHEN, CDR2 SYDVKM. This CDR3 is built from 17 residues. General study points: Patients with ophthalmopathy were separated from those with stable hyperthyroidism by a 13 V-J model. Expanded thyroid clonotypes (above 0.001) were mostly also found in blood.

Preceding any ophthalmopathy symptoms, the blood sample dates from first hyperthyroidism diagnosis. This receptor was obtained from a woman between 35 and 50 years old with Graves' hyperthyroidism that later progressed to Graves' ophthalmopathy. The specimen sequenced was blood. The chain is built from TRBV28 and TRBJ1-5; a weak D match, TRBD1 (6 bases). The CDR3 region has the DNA TGTGCCAGCAGCCTCCGGGGGGCAGGCCATAGCAATCGGCCCCAGCATTTT. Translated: CASSLRGAGHSNRPQHF.